The rows below give T cell receptor beta chains drawn from one sample of a study of blood T cell repertoires in COVID-19. Libraries were prepared by immunoSEQ multiplex PCR; TCRdb keeps only in-frame clonotypes and omits some of them. This table has 20,000 to 30,000 clones, 82% appearing once. Material: peripheral blood. These receptors were taken from a human donor in a cohort sampled during active COVID-19. CDR3s include the opening cysteine and the closing phenylalanine or tryptophan. The D gene is left open where the match is weak. Size is omitted from some rows. Given values are once, few, many or a class for expanded clones.

j_call | clone_size | d_call | v_call | cdr3_nt | cdr3_aa
TRBJ1-1 | once | . | TRBV21-1 | TGTGCCAGCAGCAAGCGGACGACCCGGGACAGGGAGAGGAACACTGAAGCTTTCTTT | CASSKRTTRDRERNTEAFF
TRBJ2-1 | . | TRBD2 | TRBV4-2 | TGTGCCAGCAGCCAAGAGGCTAGCGGTCCCTACAATGAGCAGTTCTTC | CASSQEASGPYNEQFF
TRBJ2-7 | . | TRBD2 | TRBV27 | TGTGCCAGCAGCCGTACTAGCGGGGTCTCCTACGAGCAGTACTTC | CASSRTSGVSYEQYF
TRBJ2-7 | . | TRBD2 | TRBV27 | TGTGCCAGCAGCTCCAGCGGGACCCTATCCTACGAGCAGTACTTC | CASSSSGTLSYEQYF
TRBJ2-2 | medium-sized | . | TRBV7-6 | TGTGCCAGCAGCACGTGGACAGACACCGGGGAGCTGTTTTTT | CASSTWTDTGELFF
TRBJ2-3 | . | . | TRBV5-1 | TGCGCCAGCAGCCTGGGGCCCAGCACAGATACGCAGTATTTT | CASSLGPSTDTQYF
TRBJ2-3 | . | TRBD2 | TRBV28 | TGTGCCAGCAGTTTACGGGGGGATTTAGATACGCAGTATTTT | CASSLRGDLDTQYF
TRBJ1-1 | . | . | TRBV6-5 | TGTGCCAGCAAACAAGACTTGGGTCAGAACACTGAAGCTTTCTTT | CASKQDLGQNTEAFF
TRBJ2-1 | . | . | TRBV21-1 | TGTGCCAGCCGCTTGAGGGTAAGAGCCTACAATGAGCAGTTCTTC | CASRLRVRAYNEQFF
TRBJ2-7 | . | TRBD2 | TRBV7-3 | TGTGCCAGCAGCTTGTCACTAGCGGATGAGCAGTACTTC | CASSLSLADEQYF
TRBJ1-1 | . | TRBD1 | TRBV9 | TGTGCCAGCAGCAACCGGGACAGGGGCGTTTTGAGCACTGAAGCTTTCTTT | CASSNRDRGVLSTEAFF
TRBJ1-4 | . | . | TRBV6-5 | TGTGCCAGCACCGGGGGGCTAACTAATGAAAAACTGTTTTTT | CASTGGLTNEKLFF
TRBJ1-3 | . | . | TRBV20-1 | TGCAGTGCTAGTCAGGGTTATTACTCTGGAAACACCATATATTTT | CSASQGYYSGNTIYF
TRBJ2-7 | . | TRBD1 | TRBV5-1 | TGCGCCAGCAGCTTGGGTGGGACAGCGATCTCCTACGAGCAGTACTTC | CASSLGGTAISYEQYF
TRBJ1-3 | . | . | TRBV7-9 | TGTGCCAGCAGCTTATCGGGAAACACCATATATTTT | CASSLSGNTIYF
TRBJ2-7 | . | . | TRBV27 | TGTGCCAGCACCAAAACGGGGGGCGGACCACACTACGAGCAGTACTTC | CASTKTGGGPHYEQYF
TRBJ1-3 | . | . | TRBV4-3 | TGCGCCAGCAGCCAAGGGGGAGGGGACACCATATATTTT | CASSQGGGDTIYF
TRBJ2-3 | . | . | TRBV28 | TGTGCCAGCACCCTTAGCACAGATACGCAGTATTTT | CASTLSTDTQYF
TRBJ2-3 | . | TRBD2 | TRBV9 | TGTGCCAGCAGCCCCCTTAGCGGGAGTGTAACAGATACGCAGTATTTT | CASSPLSGSVTDTQYF
TRBJ1-1 | . | . | TRBV7-9 | TGTGCCGGCAGGGCCGGGGAGGCTGAAGCTTTCTTT | CAGRAGEAEAFF
TRBJ1-2 | . | . | TRBV19 | TGTGCCAGTAAACCGGGTTCGTTTGGCTACACCTTC | CASKPGSFGYTF
TRBJ1-4 | . | . | TRBV19 | TGTGCCAGTAGTACGGGACAAGCCGCGGCTAATGAAAAACTGTTTTTT | CASSTGQAAANEKLFF
TRBJ1-1 | . | TRBD1 | TRBV5-4 | TGTGCCAGCAGCTCCACCGGGACAGGGGATAACACTGAAGCTTTCTTT | CASSSTGTGDNTEAFF
TRBJ1-6 | medium-sized | . | TRBV9 | TGTGCCAGCCGCGTTGGGGCAGAGAATTCACCCCTCCACTTT | CASRVGAENSPLHF
TRBJ2-7 | medium-sized | TRBD2 | TRBV27 | TGTGCCAGCTTCCCCCTTAGCGGGAGCTCCTACGAGCAGTACTTC | CASFPLSGSSYEQYF
TRBJ2-1 | once | TRBD2 | TRBV5-6 | TGTGCCAGCAGCCCGCGCAGGACTAGCGGCTACAATGAGCAGTTCTTC | CASSPRRTSGYNEQFF
TRBJ2-3 | . | . | TRBV9 | TGTGCCAGCAGCGCGAGCACAGATACGCAGTATTTT | CASSASTDTQYF
TRBJ1-1 | . | TRBD1 | TRBV14 | TGTGCCAGCAGCCAAAGGGACAGGGGGAACACTGAAGCTTTCTTT | CASSQRDRGNTEAFF
TRBJ2-7 | . | TRBD2 | TRBV10-3 | TGTGCCATCAGTGAGGCTAGCGGGAGCTCCTACGAGCAGTACTTC | CAISEASGSSYEQYF
TRBJ2-5 | . | TRBD2 | TRBV19 | TGTGCCAGTGGGTGGGGGACTAGCGGTGAAGAGACCCAGTACTTC | CASGWGTSGEETQYF
TRBJ2-5 | once | TRBD1 | TRBV5-5 | TGTGCCAGCAGCCGGGACAGGCGACTAGGGACCCAAGAGACCCAGTACTTC | CASSRDRRLGTQETQYF
TRBJ2-5 | . | TRBD2 | TRBV5-6 | TGTGCCAGCAGCCCCAGACTAGCGGGAGTGGTAGAGACCCAGTACTTC | CASSPRLAGVVETQYF
TRBJ1-1 | . | . | TRBV30 | TGTGCCTGGAGTTTCGATCGGGGATCAGTAGCTTTCTTT | CAWSFDRGSVAFF
TRBJ2-5 | . | TRBD1 | TRBV9 | TGTGCCAGCAGCACTCGACAGGGGGCGGAGACCCAGTACTTC | CASSTRQGAETQYF
TRBJ1-3 | . | . | TRBV28 | TGTGCCAGCAGTTTATTAAGACAAAAAAGCCACTCTGGAAACACCATATATTTT | CASSLLRQKSHSGNTIYF
TRBJ2-5 | . | TRBD1 | TRBV9 | TGTGCCAGCAGCGTAGGGACAGGGAATTCCCCCGGACAAGAGACCCAGTACTTC | CASSVGTGNSPGQETQYF